The 11 T cell receptor beta chains below come from one sample, sequenced in a study of graft-versus-host responses after intestinal transplantation. Data came from immunoSEQ multiplex PCR; TCRdb stores just in-frame clones and leaves some out. Among roughly 100,000 clones listed, around 92% were seen once. These receptors are not linked to any known antigen. The starting material was unstimulated CD8+ T cells sorted from spleen or lymph node cells, obtained before transplant. The receptors derive from a human donor who was the organ donor for an intestinal transplant.

This sequence joins TRBV6-1 and TRBJ2-7, with TRBD2 matching 8 bases. Trimming took 0 bases from V and 3 from J; bases not matched to a gene: 10. CDR1 is MNHNS, CDR2 SASEGT, per germline. CDR3 length: 17 amino acids. This CDR3 reads CASSEARGTSFFYEQYF. CDR3 coding DNA: TGTGCCAGCAGTGAAGCGAGGGGGACTAGTTTTTTCTACGAGCAGTACTTC.

The chain employs TRBV30 and TRBJ2-3; 12 bases align to TRBD2. V was clipped by 4 bases and J by 0 bases; unmatched bases: 5. The CDR3 totals 16 residues. CDR1 and CDR2 from the germline V gene are GTSNPN and SVGIG (reference sequence). This CDR3 is CAWTPGTSGSTDTQYF. As DNA, the CDR3 is TGTGCCTGGACTCCCGGGACTAGCGGGAGCACAGATACGCAGTATTTT.

The chain uses TRBV5-6 and TRBJ2-5, with D maybe TRBD2 (7 bases). The germline CDR1 and CDR2 sequences are SGHDT and YYEEEE. Trimming took off 3 bases at V and 5 bases at J, with 17 bases between the two ends. This CDR3 has 15 amino acids. The CDR3 DNA follows: TGTGCCAGCAGCTGGGGTACGGGGGGCAGGGAGACCCAGTACTTC. This translates into CASSWGTGGRETQYF. The full variable domain, completed using reference TRBV5-6 and TRBJ2-5, is DAGVTQSPTHLIKTRGQQVTLRCSPKSGHDTVSWYQQALGQGPQFIFQYYEEEERQRGNFPDRFSGHQFPNYSSELNVNALLLGDSALYLCASSWGTGGRETQYFGPGTRLLVL.

This sequence joins TRBV19 and TRBJ1-1, with 10 bases aligning to TRBD1. The CDR3 runs to 17 residues. Trimming at V came to 7 bases and at J to 0 bases, leaving 11 bases not matched to a gene. CDR1 and CDR2 from the germline V gene are LNHDA and SQIVND (reference sequence). DNA for the CDR3: TGTGCCAGTACCCTAAGTGGGACAGGGGTGATGAACACTGAAGCTTTCTTT. This translates into CASTLSGTGVMNTEAFF.

This clone was counted only a few times. Other DNA sequences in this sample translate to the same CDR3. V is TRBV4-1 and J is TRBJ2-7; 9 bases fit TRBD2. The germline CDR1 and CDR2 sequences are MGHRA and YSYEKL. J gave up 0 bases and V 1 base, and 1 base lay outside the gene matches. The CDR3 length is 15 residues. The CDR3 region is CASSQGLADSYEQYF. The CDR3 DNA is TGCGCCAGCAGCCAAGGACTAGCGGACTCCTACGAGCAGTACTTC.

This sequence joins TRBV5-1 and TRBJ2-3; 10 bases are shared with TRBD1. Germline CDR1 SGHRS, CDR2 YFSETQ. The J segment lost 2 bases and the V segment lost 2 bases, leaving 5 bases of the junction unmatched. This CDR3 is built from 16 residues. CDR3 loop: CASSFGDRGFTDTQYF. The CDR3, as DNA: TGCGCCAGCAGCTTCGGGGACAGGGGTTTCACAGATACGCAGTATTTT.

The V gene is TRBV6-1, the J gene TRBJ1-5, with D tentatively TRBD1 (5 bases). Trimming took 4 bases from V and 1 from J, leaving 11 bases between them. This CDR3 contains 15 residues. Looked up from germline, CDR1 is MNHNS and CDR2 is SASEGT. In nucleotides, the CDR3 is TGTGCCAGCAGTGTCAGGGATACCAGCAATCAGCCCCAGCATTTT. Protein sequence: CASSVRDTSNQPQHF.

This clone came up once. The chain uses TRBV2 and TRBJ2-7, with 7 positions matching TRBD1. Germline lookup yields CDR1 SNHLY and CDR2 FYNNEI. This CDR3 comprises 16 residues. V dropped 9 bases and J dropped 4; count of bases not matched to a gene: 18. The CDR3 reads CARDRDPHTATYEQYF. CDR3 sequence (DNA): TGTGCCAGAGACAGGGACCCTCATACGGCTACGTACGAGCAGTACTTC.

The V and J genes are TRBV7-3 and TRBJ2-3, with 10 bases fitting TRBD2. The CDR3 totals 18 residues. V dropped 0 bases and J dropped 2; count of bases not matched to a gene: 8. In germline, CDR1 is SGHTA, CDR2 FQGTGA. The CDR3 nucleotides read TGTGCCAGCAGCTTAACAAGAAATAGCGGGGGGATCACAGATACGCAGTATTTT. Protein product: CASSLTRNSGGITDTQYF. Combining the CDR3 with reference TRBV7-3 and TRBJ2-3 gives the whole variable domain GAGVSQTPSNKVTEKGKYVELRCDPISGHTALYWYRQSLGQGPEFLIYFQGTGAADDSGLPNDRFFAVRPEGSVSTLKIQRTERGDSAVYLCASSLTRNSGGITDTQYFGPGTRLTVL.

This clone was observed once. The chain carries TRBV6-1 and TRBJ2-1; 10 bases map to TRBD2. V was pared by 2 bases and J by 2 bases, with 9 bases of the junction left unmatched. This CDR3 is built from 18 residues. CDR1 is MNHNS, CDR2 SASEGT, per germline. Here the CDR3 DNA reads TGTGCCAGCAGTGAATATCTAGCGGGAGCCGGGACCTACAATGAGCAGTTCTTC. Protein: CASSEYLAGAGTYNEQFF.

The J gene is TRBJ1-2, the V gene TRBV19; D is perhaps TRBD1 (6 bases). With 10 bases removed from V and 2 bases from J, the gap between germline ends came to 17 bases. This CDR3 has 14 amino acids. Germline V CDR1 and CDR2: LNHDA, SQIVND (reference sequence). Here the CDR3 DNA reads TGTGCCACTCTCCCCGGGACACTCAACTATGGCTACACCTTC. Amino acid sequence: CATLPGTLNYGYTF.